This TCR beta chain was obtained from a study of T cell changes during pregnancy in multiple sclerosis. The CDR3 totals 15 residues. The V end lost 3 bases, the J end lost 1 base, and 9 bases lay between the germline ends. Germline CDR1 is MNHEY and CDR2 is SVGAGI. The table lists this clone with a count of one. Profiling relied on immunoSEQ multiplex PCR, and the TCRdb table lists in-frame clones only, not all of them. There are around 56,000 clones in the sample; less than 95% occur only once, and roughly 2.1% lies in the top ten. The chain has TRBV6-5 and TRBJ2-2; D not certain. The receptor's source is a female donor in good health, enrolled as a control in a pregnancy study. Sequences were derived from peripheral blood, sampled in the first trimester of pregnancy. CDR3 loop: CASSYQILNTGELFF. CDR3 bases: TGTGCCAGCAGTTATCAGATTCTGAACACCGGGGAGCTGTTTTTT.